Below are 14 T cell receptor beta chains sequenced from a single sample in a study of blood T cell repertoires in COVID-19. Some clones are missing from TCRdb's copy, which holds only in-frame ones; the method was immunoSEQ multiplex PCR. This table has approximately 110,000 clones, just over 70% appearing once. What was sequenced was peripheral blood. These receptors originate from a human donor with acute or convalescent COVID-19. The donor label of this sample is uncertain.

The chain is built from TRBV19 and TRBJ1-6; D not certain. CDR3 size: 16 residues. Trimming took off 5 bases at V and 2 bases at J, with 13 bases between the two ends. The germline gives CDR1 LNHDA, CDR2 SQIVND (reference sequence). The CDR3 nucleotides read TGTGCCAGTAGTCTCGGAGAAACCACCTATAATTCACCCCTCCACTTT. Amino acid sequence: CASSLGETTYNSPLHF.

This clone was found once. Written as DNA, the CDR3 is TGTGCCAGCAGTTCGGGACAGGGGGCTGGAAACACCATATATTTT. Amino acid sequence: CASSSGQGAGNTIYF. This sequence joins TRBV27 and TRBJ1-3; 11 positions agree with TRBD1. The CDR3 is 15 amino acids. The junction had 1 base not matched to a gene; V was cut back by 4 bases and J by 2 bases. The germline CDR1 and CDR2 sequences are MNHEY and SMNVEV (reference sequence).

The rearrangement joins TRBV29-1 to TRBJ1-2; TRBD1 is a possible D gene (6 bases). This CDR3 spans 11 amino acids. The V end was cut by 7 bases, the J end by 8 bases, with 14 bases between. Germline CDR1 is SQVTM and CDR2 is ANQGSEA. CDR3 DNA sequence: TGCAGCGACACCCAAGACAGGGGCTACACCTTC. Its translation is CSDTQDRGYTF.

The V call is TRBV7-3, the J call TRBJ2-1; tentatively, D is TRBD1 (7 bases). Per the germline V gene, CDR1 is SGHTA and CDR2 is FQGTGA. The length of the CDR3 is 16 residues. V was pared by 5 bases and J by 0 bases, with 14 bases between. CDR3 nucleotide sequence: TGTGCCAGCAGCCTCCGCGGGACAGCCTCCTACAATGAGCAGTTCTTC. Translating gives CASSLRGTASYNEQFF.

The V gene is TRBV5-6, the J gene TRBJ1-5, with 10 nucleotides matching TRBD1. V was pared by 4 bases and J by 2 bases, with 12 bases of the junction left unmatched. This CDR3 comprises 18 residues. Germline values: CDR1 SGHDT, CDR2 YYEEEE. The CDR3 loop is CASSSRATGGVGNQPQHF. CDR3 nucleotide sequence: TGTGCCAGCAGCAGTAGAGCGACAGGGGGCGTCGGCAATCAGCCCCAGCATTTT.

The chain couples TRBV5-1 to TRBJ2-7, with D tentatively TRBD2 (5 bases). The V and J ends lost 3 bases and 3 bases respectively, with 10 bases between them. Germline V gives CDR1 SGHRS, CDR2 YFSETQ. The CDR3 loop spans 13 amino acids. CDR3 residues: CASSWTPVYEQYF. In nucleotides, the CDR3 is TGCGCCAGCAGCTGGACTCCGGTCTACGAGCAGTACTTC.

The chain employs TRBV7-9 and TRBJ2-4; D unclear. The CDR3 totals 14 residues. V lost 2 bases, J lost 0 bases, and 5 bases lay in between. CDR1 is SEHNR and CDR2 is FQNEAQ in the germline V gene (reference sequence). In DNA form, the CDR3 reads TGTGCCAGCAGCTTAAATCTAGCCAAAAACATTCAGTACTTC. The encoded protein is CASSLNLAKNIQYF.

This clone was counted only a few times. The chain couples TRBV5-1 to TRBJ1-6; 7 bases fit TRBD1. Germline CDR1 SGHRS, CDR2 YFSETQ. This CDR3 has 14 residues. V trimming: 0 bases; J trimming: 11 bases; junction bases outside the gene matches: 5. The CDR3 protein is CASSLGTGSTPLHF. CDR3 sequence (DNA): TGCGCCAGCAGCTTGGGGACAGGCTCTACACCCCTCCACTTT.

The chain has TRBV25-1 and TRBJ1-5; D is possibly TRBD1 (6 bases). With 4 bases removed from V and 1 base from J, the gap between germline ends came to 17 bases. The CDR3 runs to 17 residues. In germline, CDR1 is MGHDK, CDR2 SYGVNS. This CDR3 is CASSGEQGSKSNQPQHF. The CDR3 nucleotides read TGTGCCAGCAGTGGCGAACAGGGCTCAAAGAGCAATCAGCCCCAGCATTTT.

V usage is TRBV10-3 and J usage is TRBJ2-1; tentative D call: TRBD2 (6 bases). The CDR3 has 13 amino acids. With 2 bases removed from V and 11 bases from J, the gap between germline ends came to 13 bases. Germline-derived CDR1 and CDR2 are ENHRY and SYGVKD. CDR3 sequence: CAISEARGIQQFF. Written as DNA, the CDR3 is TGTGCCATCAGTGAGGCACGGGGGATCCAGCAGTTCTTC.

The chain links TRBV28 to TRBJ1-6; D is unclear. V lost 5 bases, J lost 13 bases, and 12 bases lay in between. CDR1 is MDHEN and CDR2 is SYDVKM in the germline V gene. The CDR3 runs 12 residues. DNA of the CDR3: TGTGCCAGCAGTGTCGGGGTTCGGCCCCTCCACTTT. It translates to CASSVGVRPLHF.

The chain joins TRBV4-1 to TRBJ1-2, with TRBD1 as a possible D gene (5 bases). The V and J ends lost 1 base and 5 bases respectively, with 14 bases between them. The CDR3 has 15 residues. Germline-derived CDR1 and CDR2 are MGHRA and YSYEKL. The CDR3 sequence: CASSQGTQGEYGYTF. The CDR3 coding sequence is TGCGCCAGCAGCCAAGGGACGCAGGGCGAATATGGCTACACCTTC.

V usage is TRBV4-1 and J usage is TRBJ2-1; D gene uncertain. CDR3 length equals 14 residues. Trimming stripped 0 bases from V and 9 bases from J, with 12 bases between. The V gene's germline CDR1 is MGHRA and CDR2 YSYEKL. Here the CDR3 DNA reads TGCGCCAGCAGCCAAGACCCTTCTCCCTTTGAGCAGTTCTTC. It encodes CASSQDPSPFEQFF.

In regard to this clone: Different DNA sequences within this sample yield the same CDR3. The chain joins TRBV5-1 to TRBJ2-3; 11 bases agree with TRBD2. The trim removed 1 base at V and 3 bases at J, leaving 10 bases unmatched. Germline CDR1 is SGHRS and CDR2 is YFSETQ. CDR3 length: 18 residues. The CDR3 DNA follows: TGCGCCAGCAGCTTGCGGCTAGCGGGGGGAGTTAATACAGATACGCAGTATTTT. Protein sequence: CASSLRLAGGVNTDTQYF.